The T cell receptor beta chain described here comes from a study of blood T cell repertoires in COVID-19. Turning to the study itself: Acute and convalescent COVID-19 samples came from the United States, Italy and Spain. PBMCs, B-cell-depleted T cells, or T cells provided the cDNA or gDNA that made up the material.

This clone was detected once. CDR3 size: 13 residues. V lost 2 bases, J lost 7 bases, and 10 bases lay in between. In germline, CDR1 is KGHSH, CDR2 LQKENI. In the original analysis: How many nucleated cells were present was estimated from reference gene primer amplification. This table comes from immunoSEQ multiplex PCR, and its TCRdb copy is limited to in-frame clones, with some not included. The V and J calls and the clone size are those of that table, but D and trimming were determined from the DNA. Altogether roughly 32,000 clones are present, 90% being singletons, with the ten largest covering 0.95% to 1.1%.

The sample taken for sequencing was peripheral blood. This clonotype was obtained from a man aged 65-85 years with active or convalescent COVID-19. The V gene is TRBV18, the J gene TRBJ2-3; TRBD2 might be the D (5 bases). The DNA for the CDR3 is TGTGCCAGCTCACCATCGGAGGCGAATACGCAGTATTTT. Amino acids: CASSPSEANTQYF.